Below are 25 T cell receptor beta chains sequenced from a single sample in a study of cytomegalovirus exposure and HLA in healthy donors. The PCR had 60 Vbeta and 13 Jbeta primers. Only in-frame clones appear in the TCRdb table, and some are missing; sequencing was by immunoSEQ multiplex PCR. The sample shows about 170,000 clones, 72% of them seen only once. The specimen was PBMCs. These receptors were obtained from a human donor in good health.

The rearrangement joins TRBV2 to TRBJ2-2; 11 nucleotides align to TRBD1. Germline assignment: CDR1 SNHLY and CDR2 FYNNEI. The trim removed 7 bases at V and 5 bases at J, leaving 6 bases unmatched. The CDR3 runs 15 residues. This CDR3 is CASTIGQGATGELFF. The CDR3 DNA is TGTGCCAGCACTATAGGACAGGGGGCGACCGGGGAGCTGTTTTTT.

The chain carries TRBV10-3 and TRBJ2-6; D perhaps matches TRBD1 (5 bases). The CDR3 extends over 16 amino acids. Trimming pared 3 bases from V and 0 bases from J, leaving 9 bases between. Germline loops: CDR1 ENHRY, CDR2 SYGVKD. CDR3 in amino acids: CAISDRDFSGANVLTF. The CDR3 nucleotides are TGTGCCATCAGTGACAGGGATTTCTCTGGGGCCAACGTCCTGACTTTC.

The CDR3 loop is CASSLGGTVTEAFF. CDR3 DNA: TGTGCCAGCAGCTTAGGGGGGACAGTCACTGAAGCTTTCTTT. This sequence joins TRBV7-2 and TRBJ1-1, with 7 bases fitting TRBD1. V shed 1 base and J 4 bases; nucleotides not matched to a gene: 3. This CDR3 contains 14 residues. CDR1 and CDR2 (germline): SGHTA, FQGNSA.

V and J are TRBV2 and TRBJ2-7; D gene ambiguous. CDR3 length equals 11 residues. Per the germline V gene, CDR1 is SNHLY and CDR2 is FYNNEI. V was trimmed by 6 bases and J by 4 bases, leaving 7 bases between them. This CDR3 is CASRVEYEQYF. The CDR3 DNA follows: TGTGCCAGCAGGGTCGAGTACGAGCAGTACTTC.

This chain links TRBV9 with TRBJ1-1, with a weak D call TRBD1 (5 bases). Per germline, CDR1 SGDLS and CDR2 YYNGEE. V was clipped by 9 bases and J by 4 bases, with 19 bases between them. The CDR3 spans 14 residues. The CDR3: CATSRGVDGTEAFF. The CDR3 nucleotides are TGTGCCACCTCCCGGGGGGTAGACGGCACTGAAGCTTTCTTT.

This rearrangement joins TRBV5-4 to TRBJ2-1; weak D call: TRBD1 (6 bases). CDR1 and CDR2 (germline): SGHNT, YYREEE (reference sequence). The length of the CDR3 is 16 residues. The V end lost 4 bases, the J end lost 0 bases, and 14 bases lay between the germline ends. In DNA, the CDR3 is TGTGCCAGCAGCACCTTACAGGGAACCTCCTACAATGAGCAGTTCTTC. It encodes CASSTLQGTSYNEQFF.

This clone was recorded a few times. The CDR3 sequence: CASSLAGTEHTGELFF. The CDR3 bases are TGTGCCAGCAGCTTGGCCGGGACAGAACACACCGGGGAGCTGTTTTTT. The chain links TRBV5-6 to TRBJ2-2; 7 nucleotides agree with TRBD1. The CDR3 is 16 residues long. In germline, CDR1 is SGHDT, CDR2 YYEEEE. V lost 0 bases and J lost 3; bases outside the gene matches: 5.

This clone was seen a few times. J is TRBJ2-7 and V is TRBV6-5; 9 bases are shared with TRBD1. V shed 0 bases, J shed 3 bases, and the junction held 6 bases outside the gene matches. This CDR3 region has 16 residues. Germline V gives CDR1 MNHEY, CDR2 SVGAGI. The CDR3 nucleotides read TGTGCCAGCAGTTACTCGATAACAGGGGGCGTCTACGAGCAGTACTTC. Translation: CASSYSITGGVYEQYF.

In DNA form, the CDR3 reads TGTGCCAGCAGCGGATTGACGGGGGGTGGCAATCAGCCCCAGCATTTT. Encoded protein: CASSGLTGGGNQPQHF. J is TRBJ1-5 and V is TRBV7-8, with D possibly being TRBD1 (5 bases). V dropped 5 bases and J dropped 2 bases, with 16 bases sitting between them. The CDR3 has 16 residues. Germline assignment: CDR1 SGHVS and CDR2 FQNEAQ.

This sequence joins TRBV5-4 and TRBJ2-7; 8 bases map to TRBD1. The CDR3 spans 16 residues. Germline V gene data show CDR1 as SGHNT and CDR2 as YYREEE (reference sequence). V shed 4 bases, J shed 3 bases, and the junction held 12 bases outside the gene matches. In DNA form, the CDR3 reads TGTGCCAGCAGCCCCCTTGGGACAGGCCGCAACTACGAGCAGTACTTC. It translates to CASSPLGTGRNYEQYF.

CDR3 coding DNA: TGTGCCAGCAGCTTGAGGGGCTATAGCAATCAGCCCCAGCATTTT. This codes for CASSLRGYSNQPQHF. The chain combines TRBV5-8 with TRBJ1-5; a possible D gene is TRBD1 (5 bases). This CDR3 has 15 residues. CDR1 and CDR2 (germline): SGHTS, YDEGEE. V lost 1 base to trimming and J lost 0 bases, with 8 bases between them.

This clone was seen more than once but under ten times. The chain is built from TRBV6-5 and TRBJ1-4; D is possibly TRBD1 (5 bases). V dropped 2 bases and J dropped 11 bases, with 15 bases sitting between them. The CDR3 extends over 14 amino acids. Per germline, CDR1 MNHEY and CDR2 SVGAGI. The CDR3: CASSYGAGAWKLFF. The CDR3, as DNA: TGTGCCAGCAGTTACGGGGCAGGAGCTTGGAAACTGTTTTTT.

The chain is built from TRBV2 and TRBJ1-3; 7 nucleotides line up with TRBD1. This CDR3 contains 15 residues. Trimming cost V 7 bases and J 3 bases; bases outside gene matches: 9. The V gene's germline CDR1 is SNHLY and CDR2 FYNNEI. The CDR3 spells CASTPPGGYGNTIYF. CDR3 DNA: TGTGCCAGCACCCCCCCAGGGGGATATGGAAACACCATATATTTT.

The chain has TRBV27 and TRBJ2-7; D possibly corresponds to TRBD1 (7 bases). V was pared by 1 base and J by 5 bases, with 18 bases between. Germline V CDR1 and CDR2: MNHEY, SMNVEV (reference sequence). CDR3 length: 16 amino acids. CDR3 DNA: TGTGCCAGCAGTTTATTAGGGGGCCAGGGAGGTCACGAGCAGTACTTC. This gives the protein CASSLLGGQGGHEQYF.

The table lists this clone with a few counts. This chain links TRBV28 with TRBJ2-5, with unresolved D. This CDR3 has 12 residues. Germline V gives CDR1 MDHEN, CDR2 SYDVKM. The V and J ends lost 6 bases and 2 bases respectively, with 7 bases between them. The CDR3 sequence is CASSGLQETQYF. CDR3 sequence (DNA): TGTGCCAGCAGCGGGTTACAAGAGACCCAGTACTTC. Supplemented by reference TRBV28 and TRBJ2-5, the full variable domain reads DVKVTQSSRYLVKRTGEKVFLECVQDMDHENMFWYRQDPGLGLRLIYFSYDVKMKEKGDIPEGYSVSREKKERFSLILESASTNQTSMYLCASSGLQETQYFGPGTRLLVL.

The genes are TRBV4-1 and TRBJ2-7, with D hard to call. CDR3 length equals 12 residues. CDR1 and CDR2 from the germline V gene are MGHRA and YSYEKL. V lost 0 bases and J 3 bases, leaving 3 bases between the germline ends. The CDR3 DNA reads TGCGCCAGCAGCCAAGACGGCTACGAGCAGTACTTC. Its translation is CASSQDGYEQYF.

V and J are TRBV2 and TRBJ2-1; 10 bases line up with TRBD2. CDR1 and CDR2 from the germline V gene are SNHLY and FYNNEI. Trimming at V came to 9 bases and at J to 7 bases, leaving 12 bases not matched to a gene. The CDR3 is made up of 15 amino acids. CDR3: CASRAGGITLNEQFF. The CDR3 DNA sequence: TGTGCCAGTAGAGCGGGGGGGATTACTTTGAATGAGCAGTTCTTC.

The chain links TRBV9 to TRBJ2-2, with TRBD2 matching 7 bases. The V segment lost 4 bases and the J segment 0 bases; nucleotides outside the gene matches: 12. The CDR3 loop spans 18 amino acids. Germline loops: CDR1 SGDLS, CDR2 YYNGEE. This chain's CDR3 is CASSLGEGTLSNTGELFF. DNA for the CDR3: TGTGCCAGCAGCCTAGGGGAGGGGACCCTTTCGAACACCGGGGAGCTGTTTTTT.

The rearrangement joins TRBV7-9 to TRBJ2-1, with TRBD1 identical over 7 bases. This CDR3 is built from 14 residues. CDR1 SEHNR and CDR2 FQNEAQ come from the germline V gene (reference sequence). The V segment lost 4 bases and the J segment 8 bases; nucleotides outside the gene matches: 8. The CDR3: CASSSRTGRDEQFF. The DNA for the CDR3 is TGTGCCAGCAGCTCACGGACAGGAAGGGATGAGCAGTTCTTC.

This clone was found once. The V gene is TRBV5-1, the J gene TRBJ1-2, with TRBD1 matching over 9 bases. Germline V gene lookup returns CDR1 SGHRS and CDR2 YFSETQ. The CDR3 length is 14 residues. V trimming: 4 bases; J trimming: 2 bases; junction bases outside the gene matches: 3. The chain's CDR3 is CASSPGQGNYGYTF. The CDR3 region has the DNA TGCGCCAGCAGCCCCGGACAGGGGAACTATGGCTACACCTTC.

V is TRBV7-2 and J is TRBJ2-3; 11 nucleotides line up with TRBD2. CDR3 length: 18 amino acids. The trim removed 4 bases at V and 6 bases at J, leaving 15 bases unmatched. Germline CDR1 SGHTA, CDR2 FQGNSA. As DNA, the CDR3 is TGTGCCAGCAGCTCCGAACGACTAGCGGGGAGGTCGAAGGATACGCAGTATTTT. Protein sequence: CASSSERLAGRSKDTQYF.

This clone was observed a handful of times. The V and J genes are TRBV7-8 and TRBJ1-5; maybe TRBD1 (5 bases). Trimming cost V 5 bases and J 6 bases, with 17 bases left between them. The CDR3 extends over 15 amino acids. The germline V gene has CDR1 SGHVS and CDR2 FQNEAQ. This chain's CDR3 is CASSRGSGGGQPQHF. The DNA of the CDR3 is TGTGCCAGCAGCCGAGGGTCCGGGGGGGGTCAGCCCCAGCATTTT.

The chain carries TRBV6-5 and TRBJ1-1; D perhaps matches TRBD1 (6 bases). The CDR3 contains 11 residues. The germline gives CDR1 MNHEY, CDR2 SVGAGI. Written as DNA, the CDR3 is TGTGCTAGCGTCAGGGGAAGTGAAGCTTTCTTT. As protein: CASVRGSEAFF.

The chain uses TRBV2 and TRBJ2-7; 8 bases agree with TRBD1. The V gene's germline CDR1 is SNHLY and CDR2 FYNNEI. The CDR3 loop spans 14 amino acids. The V segment lost 10 bases and the J segment 7 bases; nucleotides outside the gene matches: 15. The CDR3 region is CATLVGQAVGEQYF. The CDR3 region has the DNA TGTGCCACCTTAGTGGGACAGGCCGTGGGAGAGCAGTACTTC.

This clone was seen a few times. The V call is TRBV19, the J call TRBJ2-3, with TRBD2 matching over 11 bases. CDR1 is LNHDA, CDR2 SQIVND, per germline (reference sequence). V trimming: 4 bases; J trimming: 3 bases; junction bases outside the gene matches: 3. The length of the CDR3 is 15 residues. As DNA, the CDR3 is TGTGCCAGTAGTACCATAGCGGGGGGGACAGATACGCAGTATTTT. The encoded protein is CASSTIAGGTDTQYF.